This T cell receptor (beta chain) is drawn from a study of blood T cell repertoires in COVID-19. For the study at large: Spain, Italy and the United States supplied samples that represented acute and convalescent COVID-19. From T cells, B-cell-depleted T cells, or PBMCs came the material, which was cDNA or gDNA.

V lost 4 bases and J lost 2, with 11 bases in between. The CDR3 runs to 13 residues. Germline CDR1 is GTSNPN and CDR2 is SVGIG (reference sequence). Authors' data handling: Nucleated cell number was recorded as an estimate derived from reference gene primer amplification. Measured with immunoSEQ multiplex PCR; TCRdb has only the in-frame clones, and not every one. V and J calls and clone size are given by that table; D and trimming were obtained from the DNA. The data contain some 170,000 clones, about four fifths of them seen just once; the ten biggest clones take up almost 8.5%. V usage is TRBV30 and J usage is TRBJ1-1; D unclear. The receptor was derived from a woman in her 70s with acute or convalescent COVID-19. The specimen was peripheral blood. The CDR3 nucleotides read TGTGCCTGGATCGGGGAGTTAAACACTGAAGCTTTCTTT. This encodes CAWIGELNTEAFF.